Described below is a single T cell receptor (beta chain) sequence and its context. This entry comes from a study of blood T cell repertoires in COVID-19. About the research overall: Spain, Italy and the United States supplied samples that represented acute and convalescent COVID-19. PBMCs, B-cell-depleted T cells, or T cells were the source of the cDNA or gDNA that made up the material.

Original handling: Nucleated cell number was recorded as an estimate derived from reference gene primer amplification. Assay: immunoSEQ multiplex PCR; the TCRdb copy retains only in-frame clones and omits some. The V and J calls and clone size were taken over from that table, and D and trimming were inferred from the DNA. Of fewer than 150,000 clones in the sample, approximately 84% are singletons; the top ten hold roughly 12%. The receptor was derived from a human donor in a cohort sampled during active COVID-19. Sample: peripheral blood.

The CDR3 DNA sequence: TGTGCCAGCAGCTTATCCGCGGGGGGACCTTACGAGCAGTACTTC. This sequence encodes CASSLSAGGPYEQYF. The chain uses TRBV7-9 and TRBJ2-7, with 8 positions matching TRBD2. Losses at the gene ends were 2 bases for V and 4 bases for J; bases not matched to a gene: 7. Germline values: CDR1 SEHNR, CDR2 FQNEAQ (reference sequence). The CDR3 runs 15 residues.